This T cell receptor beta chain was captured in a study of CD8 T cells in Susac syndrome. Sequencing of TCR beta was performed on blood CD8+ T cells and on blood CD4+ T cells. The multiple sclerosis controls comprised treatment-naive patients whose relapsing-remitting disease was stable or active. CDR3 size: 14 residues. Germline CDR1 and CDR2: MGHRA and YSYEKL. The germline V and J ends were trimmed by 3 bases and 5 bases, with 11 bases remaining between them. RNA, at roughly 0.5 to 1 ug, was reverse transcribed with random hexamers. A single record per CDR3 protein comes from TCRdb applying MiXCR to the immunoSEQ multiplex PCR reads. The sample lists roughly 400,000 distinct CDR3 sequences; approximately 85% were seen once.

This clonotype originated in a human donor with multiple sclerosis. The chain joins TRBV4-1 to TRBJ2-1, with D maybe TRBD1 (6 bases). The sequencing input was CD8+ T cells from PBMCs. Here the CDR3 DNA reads TGCGCCAGCAGCCACGGACAGCCCAACAATGAGCAGTTCTTC. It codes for CASSHGQPNNEQFF.